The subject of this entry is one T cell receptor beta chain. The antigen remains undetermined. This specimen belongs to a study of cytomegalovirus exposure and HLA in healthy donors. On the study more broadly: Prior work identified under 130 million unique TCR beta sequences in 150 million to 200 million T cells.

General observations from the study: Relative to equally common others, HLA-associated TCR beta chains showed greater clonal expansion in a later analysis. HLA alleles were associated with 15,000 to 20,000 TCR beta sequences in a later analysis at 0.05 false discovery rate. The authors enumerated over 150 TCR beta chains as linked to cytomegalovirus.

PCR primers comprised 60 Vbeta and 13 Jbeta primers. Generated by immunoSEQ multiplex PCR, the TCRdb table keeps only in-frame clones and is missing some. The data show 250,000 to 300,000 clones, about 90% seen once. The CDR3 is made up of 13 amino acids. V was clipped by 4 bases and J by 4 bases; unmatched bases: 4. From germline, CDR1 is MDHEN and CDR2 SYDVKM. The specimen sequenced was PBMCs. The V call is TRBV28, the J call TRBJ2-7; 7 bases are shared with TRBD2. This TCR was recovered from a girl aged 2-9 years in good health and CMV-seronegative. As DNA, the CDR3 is TGTGCCAGCAGTTACGGGGGGATATACGAGCAGTACTTC. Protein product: CASSYGGIYEQYF.